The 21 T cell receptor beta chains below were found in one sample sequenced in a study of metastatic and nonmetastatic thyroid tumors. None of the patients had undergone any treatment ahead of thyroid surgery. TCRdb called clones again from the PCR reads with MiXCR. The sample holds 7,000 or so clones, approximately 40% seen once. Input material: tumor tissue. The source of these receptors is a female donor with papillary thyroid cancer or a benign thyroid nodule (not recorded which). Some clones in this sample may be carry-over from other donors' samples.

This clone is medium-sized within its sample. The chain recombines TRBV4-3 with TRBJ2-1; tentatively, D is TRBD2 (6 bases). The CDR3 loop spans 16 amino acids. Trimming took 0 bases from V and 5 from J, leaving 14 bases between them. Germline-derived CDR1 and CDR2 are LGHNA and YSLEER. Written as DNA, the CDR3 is TGCGCCAGCAGCCAAGATAGGGCTAGCGCTAACAATGAGCAGTTCTTC. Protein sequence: CASSQDRASANNEQFF.

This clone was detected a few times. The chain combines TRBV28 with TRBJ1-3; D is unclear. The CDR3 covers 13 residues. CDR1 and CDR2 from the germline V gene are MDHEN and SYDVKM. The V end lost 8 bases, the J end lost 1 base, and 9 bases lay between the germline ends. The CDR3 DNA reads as TGTGCCAGCTGGGCCCCTTCTGGAAACACCATATATTTT. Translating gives CASWAPSGNTIYF.

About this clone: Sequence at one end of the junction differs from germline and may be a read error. The CDR3 protein is CASSLGAAGYNEQFF. The CDR3 coding sequence is TGTGCTAGCAGCTTAGGGGCTGCGGGTTACAATGAGCAGTTCTTC. The chain carries TRBV7-7 and TRBJ2-1; D may match TRBD1 or TRBD2 (5 bases each). The CDR3 has 15 amino acids. The germline CDR1 and CDR2 sequences are SSHAT and FNYEAQ (reference sequence).

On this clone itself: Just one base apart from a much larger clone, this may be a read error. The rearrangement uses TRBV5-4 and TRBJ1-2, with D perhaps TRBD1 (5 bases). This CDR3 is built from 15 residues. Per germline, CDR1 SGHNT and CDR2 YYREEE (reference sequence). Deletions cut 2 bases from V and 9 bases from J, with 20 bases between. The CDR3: CASSFYGPAGPCYTF. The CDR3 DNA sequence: TGTGCCAGCAGCTTCTACGGACCCGCGGGGCCTTGCTACACCTTC.

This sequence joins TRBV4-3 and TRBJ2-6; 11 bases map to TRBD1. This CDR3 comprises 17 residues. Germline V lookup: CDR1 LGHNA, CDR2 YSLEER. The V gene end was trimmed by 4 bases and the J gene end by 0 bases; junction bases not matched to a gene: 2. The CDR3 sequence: CASSLGQGASGANVLTF. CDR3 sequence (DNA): TGCGCCAGCAGCCTCGGACAGGGGGCCTCTGGGGCCAACGTCCTGACTTTC.

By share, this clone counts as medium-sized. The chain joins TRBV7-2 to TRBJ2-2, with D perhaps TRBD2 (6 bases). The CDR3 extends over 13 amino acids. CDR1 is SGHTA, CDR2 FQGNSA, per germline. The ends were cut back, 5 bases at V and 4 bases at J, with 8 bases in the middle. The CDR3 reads CASSRDFTGELFF. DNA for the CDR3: TGTGCCAGCAGCAGGGACTTCACCGGGGAGCTGTTTTTT.

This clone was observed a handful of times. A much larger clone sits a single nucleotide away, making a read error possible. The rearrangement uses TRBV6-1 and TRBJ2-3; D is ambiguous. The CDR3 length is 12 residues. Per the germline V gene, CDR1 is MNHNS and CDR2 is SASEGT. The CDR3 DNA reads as TGTGCCGGCAGCCCTAAGCGTGATACGCAGTATTTT. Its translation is CAGSPKRDTQYF.

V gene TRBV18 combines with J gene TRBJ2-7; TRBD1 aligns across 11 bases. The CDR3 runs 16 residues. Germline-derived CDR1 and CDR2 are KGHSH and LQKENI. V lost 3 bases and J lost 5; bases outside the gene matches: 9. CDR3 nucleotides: TGTGCCAGCTCACCCCCCTCGGGGACAGGGGGGAACGAGCAGTACTTC. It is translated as CASSPPSGTGGNEQYF.

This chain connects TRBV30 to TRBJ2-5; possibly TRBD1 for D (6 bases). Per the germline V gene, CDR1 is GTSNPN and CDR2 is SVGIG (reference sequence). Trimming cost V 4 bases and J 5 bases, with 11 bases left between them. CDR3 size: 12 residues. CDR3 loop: CAWNRADETQYF. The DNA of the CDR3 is TGTGCCTGGAACAGGGCGGATGAGACCCAGTACTTC.

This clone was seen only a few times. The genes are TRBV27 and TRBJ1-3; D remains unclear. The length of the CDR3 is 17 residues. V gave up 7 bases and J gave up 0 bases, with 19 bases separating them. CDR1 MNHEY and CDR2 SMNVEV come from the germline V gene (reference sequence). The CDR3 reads CASKKVGRQSSGNTIYF. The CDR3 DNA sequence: TGTGCCAGCAAGAAGGTTGGCCGCCAGAGCTCTGGAAACACCATATATTTT.

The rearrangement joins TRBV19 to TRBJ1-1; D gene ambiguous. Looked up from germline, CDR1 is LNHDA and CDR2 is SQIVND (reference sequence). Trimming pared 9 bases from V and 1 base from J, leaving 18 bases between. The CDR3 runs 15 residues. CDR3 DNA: TGTGCCAGCAGCTTGGACGCCCACCGGAACACTGAAGCTTTCTTT. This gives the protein CASSLDAHRNTEAFF.

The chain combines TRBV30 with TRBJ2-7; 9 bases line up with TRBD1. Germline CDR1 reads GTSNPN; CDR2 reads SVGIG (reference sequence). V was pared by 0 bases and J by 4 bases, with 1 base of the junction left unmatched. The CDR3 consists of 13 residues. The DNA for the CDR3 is TGTGCCTGGAGTGTAGGGACAGGGTACGAGCAGTACTTC. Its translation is CAWSVGTGYEQYF.

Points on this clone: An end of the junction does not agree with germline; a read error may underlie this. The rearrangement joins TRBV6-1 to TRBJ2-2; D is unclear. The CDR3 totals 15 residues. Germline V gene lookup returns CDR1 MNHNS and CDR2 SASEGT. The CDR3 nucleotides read TGTGCCAGCATTGAACTTGCGTGTGTCGCCGGGGAGCTGTTTTTT. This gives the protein CASIELACVAGELFF.

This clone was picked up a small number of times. In DNA form, the CDR3 reads TGTGCCAGCAGCCGGGGACAGGGGGTGAGTGAGCAGTTCTTC. This sequence encodes CASSRGQGVSEQFF. This chain uses TRBV4-2 with TRBJ2-1, with 11 bases identical to TRBD1. This CDR3 spans 14 amino acids. The trim removed 4 bases at V and 9 bases at J, leaving 5 bases unmatched. CDR1 and CDR2 (germline): LGHNA, YNFKEQ.

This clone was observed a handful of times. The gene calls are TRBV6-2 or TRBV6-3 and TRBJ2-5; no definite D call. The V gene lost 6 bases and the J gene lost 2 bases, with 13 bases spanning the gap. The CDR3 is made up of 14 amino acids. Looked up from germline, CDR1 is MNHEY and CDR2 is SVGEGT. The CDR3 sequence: CASRKAAGQETQYF. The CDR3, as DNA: TGTGCCAGCAGAAAAGCAGCCGGTCAAGAGACCCAGTACTTC.

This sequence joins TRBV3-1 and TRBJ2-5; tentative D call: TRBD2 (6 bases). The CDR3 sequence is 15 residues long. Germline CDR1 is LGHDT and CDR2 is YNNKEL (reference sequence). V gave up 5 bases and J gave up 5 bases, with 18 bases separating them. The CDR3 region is CASSEMWVRGETQYF. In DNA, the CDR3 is TGTGCCAGCAGCGAAATGTGGGTTCGGGGGGAGACCCAGTACTTC.

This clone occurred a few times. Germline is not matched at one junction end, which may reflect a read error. CDR3 bases: TGCGCCAGCATTACCTCGGGGGAGCAGTTTTTC. It encodes CASITSGEQFF. The rearrangement joins TRBV12-3 or TRBV12-4 to TRBJ2-1; a possible D gene is TRBD2 (6 bases). This CDR3 contains 11 residues.

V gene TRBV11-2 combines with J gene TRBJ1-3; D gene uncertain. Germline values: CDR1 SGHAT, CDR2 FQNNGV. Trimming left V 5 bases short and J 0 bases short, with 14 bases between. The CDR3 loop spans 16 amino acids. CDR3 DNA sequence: TGTGCCAGCAGCACACAAGGGTCACACTCTGGAAACACCATATATTTT. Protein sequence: CASSTQGSHSGNTIYF.

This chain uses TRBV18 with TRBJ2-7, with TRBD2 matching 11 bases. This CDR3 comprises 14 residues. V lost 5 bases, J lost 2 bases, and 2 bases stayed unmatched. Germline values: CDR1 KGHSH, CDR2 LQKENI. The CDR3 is CASSGTSGAYEQYF. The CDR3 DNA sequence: TGTGCCAGCTCAGGGACTAGCGGAGCCTACGAGCAGTACTTC.

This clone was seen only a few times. In DNA, the CDR3 is TGCGCCAGCAGCCCTTTTGACCGATCCTCAAGCTTGGGCAATGAGCAGTTCTTC. It specifies CASSPFDRSSSLGNEQFF. The V call is TRBV4-1, the J call TRBJ2-1; D ambiguous. The CDR3 sequence is 18 residues long. The ends were cut back, 4 bases at V and 6 bases at J, with 25 bases in the middle. CDR1 and CDR2 (germline): MGHRA, YSYEKL.

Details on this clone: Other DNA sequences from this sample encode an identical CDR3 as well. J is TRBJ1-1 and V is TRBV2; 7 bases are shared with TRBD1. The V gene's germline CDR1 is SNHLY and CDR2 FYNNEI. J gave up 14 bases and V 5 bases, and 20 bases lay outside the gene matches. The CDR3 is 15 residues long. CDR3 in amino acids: CASSFQTTGTDRSFF. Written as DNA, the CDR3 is TGTGCCAGCAGTTTCCAAACTACCGGGACAGACCGTTCATTCTTT. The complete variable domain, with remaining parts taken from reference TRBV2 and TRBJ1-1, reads EPEVTQTPSHQVTQMGQEVILRCVPISNHLYFYWYRQILGQKVEFLVSFYNNEISEKSEIFDDQFSVERPDGSNFTLKIRSTKLEDSAMYFCASSFQTTGTDRSFFGQGTRLTVV.